This T cell receptor beta chain is drawn from a study of blood T cell repertoires in COVID-19 (dated by TCRdb to between 2020 and 2021). For context, the study as a whole: The collaborator samples originated in the United States, Italy and Spain and spanned the acute and convalescent phases of COVID-19. The prospective study material was composed of cDNA or gDNA derived from T cells, B-cell-depleted T cells, or PBMCs. The dataset comprised deeply sampled blood TCRbeta repertoires from subjects exposed to, actively infected with, or recovered from COVID-19. The repertoires were released in a freely available public database meant as a resource for research on the immune response to SARS-CoV-2. Samples were obtained from the ongoing ImmuneRACE study (first 160 participants) and from 1,000 to 1,500 subjects provided by 6 global collaborators. The sample metadata nearly always contained a de-identified subject ID, COVID-19 status, age in years and sex. Where available, HLA class I and class II types were taken from metadata supplied by the sample provider and were not determined by assay-based typing.

Based on the germline V gene, the CDR1 and CDR2 sequences are MNHEY and SVGAGI. The CDR3 runs 16 residues from the cysteine to the phenylalanine. Just CDR3 DNA is preserved here, 48 bases in frame from base 1. Trimming costs V 1 base and J 7 bases, and their ends lie 14 bases apart. Beyond this particular receptor, the publication reports: Clinical and demographic metadata were provided uncurated, with the amount varying by source and participant.

With respect to this clone: Its antigen has not been determined. The input lacks base qualities; no much larger clone sits a single base away.

The collaborating institutions used their own protocols to collect whole blood in K2EDTA tubes. For TCRbeta analysis, collaborators shipped samples as frozen whole blood, isolated PBMCs, or DNA extracted from either of those sample types. The immunoSEQ Assay, a bias-controlled multiplex PCR, was used to amplify TCRbeta CDR3 regions from genomic DNA. Processing in the source paper ran as follows. Within the assay, amplification of reference gene primers was used to estimate how many nucleated cells each sample contained. To quantify the absolute abundance of each unique TCRbeta CDR3 rearrangement, sequence reads were collapsed and filtered. For each sample, productive Simpson clonality was calculated as the square root of Simpson's diversity index over productive rearrangements. Drawn from immuneACCESS, this table holds only the in-frame rearrangements with V and J called that TCRdb kept. Clones are partly lost; checked studies trace under half to an unresolved V gene and leave the rest unexplained. The DNA gave D and trimming, while V, J and clone size come from that table. For this sample there are tens of thousands of clones; about 83% appear just once. Around 25% of the sample rests with the top ten.

This chain is built from TRBV6-5 and TRBJ1-6; a tentative D call is TRBD1 (6 bases match). The source material was peripheral blood. This TCR derives from a human donor in a cohort sampled during active COVID-19. Here the CDR3 is given as CASSYFAGQKNSPLHF. Read as DNA, the sequence is TGTGCCAGCAGTTACTTTGCTGGACAGAAGAATTCACCCCTCCACTTT.